Listed below are T cell receptor beta chains from one sample, sequenced in a study of blood T cell repertoires in COVID-19. Only in-frame clones appear in the TCRdb table, and some are missing; sequencing was by immunoSEQ multiplex PCR. The sample lists some 50,000 clones; 80% to 90% were seen once. Sample: peripheral blood. The receptors derive from a man in his sixties with acute or convalescent COVID-19. The CDR3 runs from the conserved cysteine through the conserved F or W. A D gene is named only where the DNA matches it firmly. Not every row has a clone size; where given, it reads once, few, many or a size class.

j_gene,d_gene,abundance,v_gene,CDR3nt,CDR3aa
TRBJ2-7,TRBD1,NA,TRBV7-9,TGTGCCAGCAGCTTAGAGGGACAGGGTACCTACGAGCAGTACTTC,CASSLEGQGTYEQYF
TRBJ1-4,NA,few,TRBV5-6,TGTGCCAGCAGCTCACAGAACATCGGAGGAGAAAAACTGTTTTTT,CASSSQNIGGEKLFF
TRBJ2-2,TRBD1,NA,TRBV7-9,TGTGCCAGCAGTCCCGGACAGGGGGGAACCGGGGAGCTGTTTTTT,CASSPGQGGTGELFF
TRBJ1-1,NA,NA,TRBV4-1,TGCGCCAGCAGCTTTTCAGTTAACACTGAAGCTTTCTTT,CASSFSVNTEAFF
TRBJ1-2,NA,NA,TRBV3-1/TRBV3-2,TGTGCCAGCAGCCCTCCGAGGGGGGGCTATGGCTACACCTTC,CASSPPRGGYGYTF
TRBJ1-2,TRBD1,NA,TRBV24-1,TGTGCCACCAGTGATTCCGGGACAGGACACTATGGCTACACCTTC,CATSDSGTGHYGYTF
TRBJ1-2,NA,NA,TRBV5-1,TGCGCCAGCAGCCCGGGGTCGGAGGCTAACTATGGCTACACCTTC,CASSPGSEANYGYTF
TRBJ1-2,NA,NA,TRBV7-2,TGTGCCAGCAGCTTAGTCGGGGGGGACTATGGCTACACCTTC,CASSLVGGDYGYTF
TRBJ2-3,NA,NA,TRBV5-6,TGTGCCAGCAGCATCGGACAGTCGGGGCGCACAGATACGCAGTATTTT,CASSIGQSGRTDTQYF
TRBJ1-1,TRBD1,once,TRBV2,TGTGCCAGCAGCCAGATTCAGGGGGCGGCTTTCTTT,CASSQIQGAAFF
TRBJ2-6,TRBD1,NA,TRBV7-9,TGTGCCAGCCACAGGGGATCCGGGGCCAACGTCCTGACTTTC,CASHRGSGANVLTF
TRBJ1-5,NA,NA,TRBV4-2,TGTGCCAGCAGCCCCATCGGGGATCAGCCCCAGCATTTT,CASSPIGDQPQHF
TRBJ1-3,NA,NA,TRBV27,TGTGCCAGCAGTTCACTAACCCCTTGGGCAGGGAAGGTACACACCATATATTTT,CASSSLTPWAGKVHTIYF
TRBJ2-7,TRBD1,NA,TRBV7-6,TGTGCCAGCAGCTCACAGGGGAGCTCCTACGAGCAGTACTTC,CASSSQGSSYEQYF
TRBJ2-7,TRBD1,NA,TRBV6-5,TGTGCCAGCAAAGTGAGTCAGGGGGCAATGGGCGAGCAGTACTTC,CASKVSQGAMGEQYF
TRBJ2-7,TRBD2,NA,TRBV11-2,TGTGCCAGCAGCTTACTGACTAGCGGGGTTTACGAGCAGTACTTC,CASSLLTSGVYEQYF
TRBJ1-5,NA,NA,TRBV11-2,TGTGCCAGCAGCTTAGTCGGGGGTGGTCAGCCCCAGCATTTT,CASSLVGGGQPQHF
TRBJ2-1,TRBD2,NA,TRBV29-1,TGCAGCGCCAGCCCACTAGCGGTGGCCAATGAGCAGTTCTTC,CSASPLAVANEQFF
TRBJ1-5,NA,few,TRBV4-1,TGCGCCAGCAGCCAAGAGGAGGGCCGCAATCAGCCCCAGCATTTT,CASSQEEGRNQPQHF
TRBJ2-3,NA,NA,TRBV11-2,TGTGCCAGCAGCTTCCGACTAACCCCCGATACGCAGTATTTT,CASSFRLTPDTQYF
TRBJ2-7,TRBD1,NA,TRBV6-6,TGTGCCAGCAGATTCACTCAGGGGGACGAGCAGTACTTC,CASRFTQGDEQYF
TRBJ2-2,NA,NA,TRBV5-1,TGCGCCAGCAGCCCGTACACCGGGGAGCTGTTTTTT,CASSPYTGELFF
TRBJ1-4,TRBD1,NA,TRBV5-1,TGCGCCAGCAGCAACCGGGACAGGGGCGGTAATGAAAAACTGTTTTTT,CASSNRDRGGNEKLFF
TRBJ1-2,TRBD1,NA,TRBV5-4,TGTGCCAGCACCTCGCGAGGGGGCCAAAACTATGGCTACACCTTC,CASTSRGGQNYGYTF
TRBJ1-3,NA,once,TRBV7-9,TGTGCCAGCCGGAGGACAGCCGCTGGAAACACCATATATTTT,CASRRTAAGNTIYF
TRBJ2-7,TRBD2,NA,TRBV2,TGTGCCAGCACAAGACTAGCGGAGGTCTACGAGCAGTACTTC,CASTRLAEVYEQYF
TRBJ2-1,TRBD1,NA,TRBV19,TGTGCCAGTAGTCGAAGAAACAGGGGAAATGAGCAGTTCTTC,CASSRRNRGNEQFF
TRBJ1-5,NA,NA,TRBV12-3/TRBV12-4,TGTGCCAGCAGTTTGACAGAAAATCAGCCCCAGCATTTT,CASSLTENQPQHF
TRBJ2-3,TRBD2,NA,TRBV27,TGTGCCAGCAGTGCACCCGGGACTAGCGGGGTAGGAGTGCAGTATTTT,CASSAPGTSGVGVQYF
TRBJ2-5,NA,NA,TRBV5-1,TGCGCCAGCAGCGTACAAGAGACCCAGTACTTC,CASSVQETQYF
TRBJ1-3,NA,NA,TRBV25-1,TGTGCCAGCAGTGGATTTGGGACTTACACCATATATTTT,CASSGFGTYTIYF
TRBJ1-2,NA,NA,TRBV5-4,TGTGCCAGCAGCTTGGCTCGACAGGACTATGGCTACACCTTC,CASSLARQDYGYTF
TRBJ2-5,NA,once,TRBV29-1,TGCAGCGTTGGGACCCGGGCGGGAGAGACCCAGTACTTC,CSVGTRAGETQYF
TRBJ1-1,TRBD1,NA,TRBV4-1,TGCGCCAGCAGCCAAGTGGGACAGGGGGGACGGAGCACTGAAGCTTTCTTT,CASSQVGQGGRSTEAFF
TRBJ1-6,NA,NA,TRBV28,TGTGCCAGCAGTTTTTCCGGGAGTAAGAATTCACCCCTCCACTTT,CASSFSGSKNSPLHF
TRBJ1-6,TRBD1,NA,TRBV6-4,TGTGCCAGCAGCGAGATTCCGGGACAGAATTCACCCCTCCACTTT,CASSEIPGQNSPLHF
TRBJ2-2,TRBD1,NA,TRBV11-3,TGTGCCAGCAGCTTAGATGGCCCCGACAACAGGGGGCGATCCAGCGGGGAGCTGTTTTTT,CASSLDGPDNRGRSSGELFF
TRBJ2-7,TRBD2,once,TRBV6-5,TGTGCCAGCAGTAAACAAGCGGGGGTTACCTACGAGCAGTACTTC,CASSKQAGVTYEQYF
TRBJ2-5,NA,NA,TRBV7-7,TGTGCTAGCAGCCGGAGCGGGACACAGCAAGAGACCCAGTACTTC,CASSRSGTQQETQYF
TRBJ2-3,NA,once,TRBV4-2,TGTGCCAGCAGCCATTCGACAGTTTACAGCACAGATACGCAGTATTTT,CASSHSTVYSTDTQYF
TRBJ1-1,TRBD1,NA,TRBV4-1,TGCGCCAGCAGCCACCCAGGGACAGAGAACACTGAAGCTTTCTTT,CASSHPGTENTEAFF
TRBJ1-2,NA,NA,TRBV18,TGTGCCAGCTCATCCCGGACAGATGGCTACACCTTC,CASSSRTDGYTF
TRBJ2-2,TRBD1,NA,TRBV4-1,TGCGCCAGCAGCCACCCCGGGACAGGGTCCGGGGAGCTGTTTTTT,CASSHPGTGSGELFF
TRBJ1-2,NA,NA,TRBV3-1/TRBV3-2,TGTGCCAGCAGCCCGCAAAAGGGGTACGGTGGCTACACCTTC,CASSPQKGYGGYTF
TRBJ2-1,NA,NA,TRBV4-1,TGCGCCAGCAGCCAAGTCCCGAGTAACAATGAGCAGTTCTTC,CASSQVPSNNEQFF
TRBJ2-4,TRBD1,NA,TRBV19,TGTGCCACTTGCCGGGACAGGGGGTTTTGCATTCAGTACTTC,CATCRDRGFCIQYF
TRBJ1-2,NA,NA,TRBV24-1,TGTGCCACCAGTGATTACAGGGCGGACTATGGCTACACCTTC,CATSDYRADYGYTF
TRBJ1-3,NA,few,TRBV28,TGTGCCAGCAGTGAAGTAACAGGGCTCTCTGGAAACACCATATATTTT,CASSEVTGLSGNTIYF
TRBJ2-3,NA,NA,TRBV15,TGTGCCACCAAGTTCCTAGCGAGCGCGCGCGACACAGATACGCAGTATTTT,CATKFLASARDTDTQYF
TRBJ1-1,NA,NA,TRBV19,TGTGCCAGTACCCCCTCTTTGGGGCAAAAGGGCACTGAAGCTTTCTTT,CASTPSLGQKGTEAFF
TRBJ1-2,NA,few,TRBV5-1,TGCGCCAGCAGCCCCACCTTACGCGGGACTAACTATGGCTACACCTTC,CASSPTLRGTNYGYTF
TRBJ2-7,NA,NA,TRBV7-2,TGTGCCAGCAGCTTAAGACAGGATGGCGAGCAGTACTTC,CASSLRQDGEQYF